A selection of T cell receptor beta chains follows, all from one sample in a study of blood T cell repertoires in COVID-19. Using immunoSEQ multiplex PCR, the repertoire was profiled, and TCRdb retains in-frame clones only, with some absent. Counted here are about 270,000 clones, roughly nine tenths occurring once; the ten biggest clones make up around 2.4%. Sequenced: PBMCs or T cells enriched from blood (not recorded which). The receptors stem from a woman aged 18-35 years who had recovered from COVID-19. Both conserved end residues are part of each CDR3. A D gene is named only where the DNA matches it firmly. Clone size is not always given. Where it is, it says once, few, many or a class for expanded clones.

V gene	D gene	clone size	J gene	CDR3 protein
TRBV19	TRBD1	NA	TRBJ1-3	CASRKRQGKSGNTIYF
TRBV2	TRBD2	once	TRBJ2-5	CASSAETSGGETQYF
TRBV18	TRBD1	NA	TRBJ1-5	CASSPWDSRAMSQPQHF
TRBV28	NA	few	TRBJ2-7	CASSFGGPSYEQYF
TRBV12-3/TRBV12-4	NA	NA	TRBJ1-1	CASSFVLTEAFF
TRBV7-9	TRBD2	once	TRBJ2-2	CASSRGLAGGSTGELFF
TRBV28	NA	NA	TRBJ2-2	CASSLSRQDVTGELFF
TRBV11-2	NA	once	TRBJ1-1	CASSLTTAEAFF
TRBV6-5	NA	few	TRBJ1-1	CASSYVRQGRTEAFF
TRBV4-1	TRBD1	NA	TRBJ2-1	CASSALRGPTYNEQFF
TRBV19	TRBD1	NA	TRBJ1-2	CASSTSTGGLDGYTF
TRBV27	NA	NA	TRBJ2-2	CASSLIPYTGELFF
TRBV11-3	NA	NA	TRBJ2-5	CASSWAQGGTQYF